This is a list of T cell receptor beta chains from one sample in a study of T-cell reconstitution after alpha-beta-depleted transplantation in children. One entry per CDR3 protein, called by TCRdb with MiXCR from the PCR reads. The sample consists of about 540,000 distinct CDR3 sequences, approximately 16% of them appearing once. The sample was PBMCs from the stem cell graft donor, taken from the stem cell graft. The receptors stem from a human donor who donated a stem cell graft to a child with acute lymphoblastic leukemia. CDR3s include the opening cysteine and the closing phenylalanine or tryptophan. D genes are given only for firm matches. Clone size, where shown, is once, few, many, or a class for clones that have expanded.

>-|few|TRBV6-1|TRBJ2-7
CASKDKIDEQYF
TGTGCCAGCAAGGACAAAATTGACGAGCAGTACTTC
>-|few|TRBV10-3|TRBJ2-1
CAITKEGVPNEQFF
TGTGCCATCACAAAGGAAGGGGTCCCCAATGAGCAGTTCTTC
>-|-|TRBV2|TRBJ2-5
CASSGPLLRYRPRAGHETQYF
TGTGCCAGCAGCGGCCCGTTACTACGGTATAGACCCAGGGCTGGCCACGAGACCCAGTACTTC
>-|few|TRBV11-3|TRBJ2-1
CASSLGGDGGRFEQFF
TGTGCCAGCAGCTTAGGGGGGGACGGAGGAAGGTTTGAGCAGTTCTTC
>TRBD2|few|TRBV6-5|TRBJ2-3
CASSPGLAGKTDTQYF
TGTGCCAGCAGCCCCGGACTAGCGGGAAAAACAGATACGCAGTATTTT
>TRBD2|few|TRBV4-1|TRBJ2-1
CASSQPSSGLGNEQFF
TGCGCCAGCAGCCAACCCTCTAGCGGGCTAGGCAATGAGCAGTTCTTC
>TRBD2|-|TRBV19|TRBJ2-2
CASSDWTSGALNTGELFF
TGTGCCAGTAGTGATTGGACTAGCGGAGCTCTCAACACCGGGGAGCTGTTTTTT
>-|-|TRBV14|TRBJ2-7
CASSQDLGISYEQYF
TGTGCCAGCAGCCAAGATCTCGGCATCAGCTACGAGCAGTACTTC
>-|few|TRBV20-1|TRBJ1-2
CSAIAVQPIGGGYTF
TGCAGTGCTATTGCCGTACAACCCATTGGTGGTGGCTACACCTTC
>TRBD2|-|TRBV6-5|TRBJ2-2
CASSYWGGTGELFF
TGTGCCAGCAGTTATTGGGGGGGGACCGGGGAGCTGTTTTTT
>-|-|TRBV27|TRBJ1-4
CASSSRPWATNEKLFF
TGTGCCAGCAGTTCCCGACCCTGGGCAACTAATGAAAAACTGTTTTTT
>-|few|TRBV28|TRBJ2-3
CASSPMDVTAQYF
TGTGCCAGCAGTCCGATGGACGTTACGGCGCAGTATTTT
>-|-|TRBV7-6|TRBJ2-2
CASSSGQIGELFF
TGTGCCAGCAGTTCCGGACAGATCGGGGAGCTGTTTTTT
>-|-|TRBV4-1|TRBJ1-1
CASSQEPGLNTEAFF
TGTGCCAGCAGCCAAGAGCCAGGCCTGAACACTGAAGCTTTCTTT
>TRBD2|-|TRBV7-9|TRBJ2-1
CASSSTGTSNEQFF
TGTGCCAGCAGCTCTACCGGGACTAGTAATGAGCAGTTCTTC
>-|-|TRBV15|TRBJ2-3
CATSRDSQRSTDTQYF
TGTGCCACCAGCAGAGATTCCCAGCGGAGTACAGATACGCAGTATTTT
>TRBD1|-|TRBV12-3/TRBV12-4|TRBJ1-1
CASLPNRDREWNTEAFF
TGTGCCAGCCTCCCGAACCGGGACAGGGAATGGAACACTGAAGCTTTCTTT
>-|-|TRBV5-6|TRBJ1-4
CASSSTTRFMGEKLFF
TGTGCCAGCAGCTCGACTACCCGGTTCATGGGTGAAAAACTGTTTTTT
>-|few|TRBV7-9|TRBJ2-1
CASSPFPEANEQFF
TGTGCCAGCAGCCCGTTCCCCGAGGCCAATGAGCAGTTCTTC
>-|-|TRBV3-1|TRBJ2-1
CASRHTLSAGNEQFF
TGTGCCAGCAGACACACCCTCTCAGCGGGCAATGAGCAGTTCTTC
>-|-|TRBV6-5|TRBJ1-1
CASSYEENTEAFF
TGTGCCAGCAGTTACGAGGAAAACACTGAAGCTTTCTTT
>TRBD2|few|TRBV4-1|TRBJ2-1
CASSHTSGVNNEQFF
TGCGCCAGCAGCCATACGAGCGGGGTGAACAATGAGCAGTTCTTC
>TRBD1|-|TRBV27|TRBJ2-5
CASSLRDRKETQYF
TGTGCCAGCAGCCTCCGGGACAGGAAAGAGACCCAGTACTTC
>-|-|TRBV9|TRBJ1-3
CASSGHEGPLSGNTIYF
TGTGCCAGCAGCGGGCACGAGGGCCCGCTCTCTGGAAACACCATATATTTT
>TRBD1|-|TRBV29-1|TRBJ2-1
CSVEAGDRDDYEQFF
TGCAGCGTTGAAGCGGGGGACAGGGATGACTATGAGCAGTTCTTC
>TRBD1|few|TRBV6-6|TRBJ2-3
CATKTGSTDTQYF
TGTGCCACCAAGACAGGGAGCACAGATACGCAGTATTTT
>TRBD2|-|TRBV5-1|TRBJ2-1
CASSRYTGTSGTPHEQFF
TGCGCCAGCAGCCGGTACACCGGGACTAGCGGGACGCCCCATGAGCAGTTCTTC
>TRBD2|-|TRBV5-1|TRBJ2-5
CASSRLAGALLGGETQYF
TGCGCCAGCAGCCGTCTAGCGGGAGCGTTATTGGGAGGAGAGACCCAGTACTTC
>TRBD2|-|TRBV20-1|TRBJ2-3
CSAGLAVTDTQYF
TGCAGTGCAGGTCTAGCGGTCACAGATACGCAGTATTTT
>-|-|TRBV5-1|TRBJ2-2
CASSKGTVNTGELFF
TGCGCCAGCAGCAAAGGGACCGTGAACACCGGGGAGCTGTTTTTT
>TRBD1|few|TRBV10-3|TRBJ2-5
CATGTGDIQETQYF
TGTGCCACCGGGACAGGCGATATTCAAGAGACCCAGTACTTC
>-|few|TRBV4-1|TRBJ2-2
CASSQGPKVSHTVRELFF
TGCGCCAGCAGCCAAGGCCCCAAGGTGTCCCATACTGTCCGGGAGCTGTTTTTT
>TRBD2|few|TRBV12-3/TRBV12-4|TRBJ2-7
CASSLAGLAGDHHEQYF
TGTGCCAGCAGTTTAGCAGGGCTAGCGGGAGACCACCACGAGCAGTACTTC
>-|-|TRBV20-1|TRBJ1-2
CSVPMASGEIYGYTF
TGCAGTGTCCCCATGGCCAGTGGGGAGATCTATGGCTACACCTTC
>TRBD2|once|TRBV27|TRBJ2-3
CASSPRATSGRAGDTQYF
TGTGCCAGCAGTCCCAGGGCCACTAGCGGGAGAGCGGGAGATACGCAGTATTTT
>-|-|TRBV5-4|TRBJ2-4
CASHRAGAKNIQYF
TGTGCCAGCCACAGGGCAGGGGCCAAAAACATTCAGTACTTC
>TRBD2|few|TRBV11-2|TRBJ2-1
CASSPPASGSSPLGYNEQFF
TGTGCCAGCAGCCCACCGGCTAGCGGGAGTTCCCCTTTAGGCTACAATGAGCAGTTCTTC
>TRBD1|-|TRBV5-1|TRBJ2-7
CASSRTQGALIYEQYF
TGCGCCAGCAGCAGAACCCAGGGGGCGCTTATCTACGAGCAGTACTTC
>-|many|TRBV12-3/TRBV12-4|TRBJ2-7
CASSPGTAIYEQYF
TGTGCCAGCAGTCCCGGGACCGCGATTTACGAGCAGTACTTC
>TRBD2|-|TRBV5-1|TRBJ2-1
CASSLRSGRAYNEQFF
TGCGCCAGCAGCTTAAGAAGCGGGAGGGCCTACAATGAGCAGTTCTTC
>-|few|TRBV6-6|TRBJ2-3
CATKTDTQYF
TGTGCCACAAAGACAGATACGCAGTATTTT
>TRBD1|-|TRBV5-1|TRBJ1-1
CASSQQGALTFF
TGCGCCAGCAGCCAGCAGGGGGCTCTGACTTTCTTT
>TRBD1|few|TRBV18|TRBJ1-3
CASSHDRAGNTIYF
TGTGCCAGCTCGCACGACAGGGCTGGAAACACCATATATTTT
>TRBD1|-|TRBV4-1|TRBJ2-1
CASSQDPSGTGDGFF
TGCGCCAGCAGCCAAGACCCTTCCGGGACAGGGGATGGGTTCTTC
>TRBD1|few|TRBV7-9|TRBJ2-1
CASSTPDRGQKNEQFF
TGTGCCAGCAGCACCCCGGACAGGGGGCAGAAAAATGAGCAGTTCTTC
>TRBD2|many|TRBV5-1|TRBJ2-7
CASSRAGEGYEQYF
TGCGCCAGCAGCCGAGCGGGAGAGGGCTACGAGCAGTACTTC
>TRBD2|few|TRBV27|TRBJ2-7
CASSPPQGLAGWNEQYF
TGTGCCAGCAGTCCCCCCCAGGGACTAGCGGGATGGAACGAGCAGTACTTC
>-|-|TRBV29-1|TRBJ1-5
CSVVLGWGQPQHF
TGCAGCGTTGTCCTCGGGTGGGGTCAGCCCCAGCATTTT
>-|few|TRBV9|TRBJ2-7
CASSVGGASGYYEQYF
TGTGCCAGCAGCGTAGGGGGGGCTAGCGGCTACTACGAGCAGTACTTC
>-|-|TRBV5-6|TRBJ1-1
CASSFIGGTEAFF
TGTGCCAGCAGCTTTATAGGGGGCACTGAAGCTTTCTTT